This is a list of T cell receptor beta chains from one sample in a study of T cells expressing NK-cell markers. For each CDR3 protein, TCRdb gives one entry from its re-call of the 5' RACE reads, without DNA. The sample totals 120,000 to 150,000 distinct CDR3 sequences. The sequenced material came from blood T cells: a sorted CD56 or NKG2C T cell subset, CD4+ or CD8+ T cells, or bulk PBMC T cells (not recorded which). The source is a man between 18 and 35 years old in good health. Both conserved end residues are part of each CDR3.

TRBJ1-6 14 TRBV28 CASSWGTDNSPLHF
TRBJ2-1 12 TRBV6-6 CASSYGPDEQFF
TRBJ2-1 14 TRBV20-1 CSARGVGAYNEQFF
TRBJ2-5 16 TRBV24-1 CATSDFSGGPGETQYF
TRBJ2-1 16 TRBV7-9 CASSSGASGSSYEQFF
TRBJ2-5 12 TRBV6-5 CASRRREETQYF
TRBJ2-5 14 TRBV5-6 CASSLELSQETQYF
TRBJ2-3 15 TRBV24-1 CATSDLEGRQDTQYF
TRBJ2-2 13 TRBV6-6 CASSVRIPGELFF
TRBJ1-5 14 TRBV12-3/TRBV12-4 CASSDGQGLSPLHF
TRBJ2-1 17 TRBV25-1 CASSRTSGRGLYNEQFF
TRBJ2-7 14 TRBV6-1 CASSDPGSSYEQYF
TRBJ2-7 15 TRBV9 CASSVDVNRGGEQYF
TRBJ2-1 16 TRBV4-2 CASSPTEREGRNEQFF
TRBJ2-3 17 TRBV6-1 CASRAGLAGPGTDTQYF
TRBJ1-2 13 TRBV12-3/TRBV12-4 CASSLASFEGYTF
TRBJ2-7 13 TRBV24-1 CATSLGRGYEQYF
TRBJ1-2 14 TRBV7-9 CASSLAGQDGGYTF
TRBJ1-3 14 TRBV9 CASSGGHIGNTIYF
TRBJ2-5 14 TRBV12-3/TRBV12-4 CASSRDRRWETQYF
TRBJ2-1 13 TRBV19 CASSIGVPNEQFF
TRBJ2-3 19 TRBV4-2 CASTPLAGGPWGSTDTQYF
TRBJ1-1 15 TRBV5-1 CASSWGRTVNTEAFF
TRBJ2-3 16 TRBV7-2 CASSLRGGEPADTQYF
TRBJ1-5 16 TRBV6-1 CASSERGPYSNQPQHF
TRBJ2-7 14 TRBV20-1 CSANFYQRGDEQYF
TRBJ2-5 13 TRBV20-1 CSAFSGSGETQYF
TRBJ2-1 14 TRBV6-5 CASSYRQGNDEQFF
TRBJ2-1 14 TRBV7-9 CASSGSGGPDEQFF